The 29 T cell receptor beta chains given below trace back to one sample, sequenced in a study of T cell responses to AZD1222 COVID-19 vaccine. TCRdb's table, derived via immunoSEQ multiplex PCR, lists solely in-frame clones and lacks some. This table has over 65,000 clones, roughly 90% appearing once. The specimen was peripheral blood, collected 28 days after the second AZD1222 dose. The source is an adult who received the AZD1222 COVID-19 vaccine.

The V and J genes are TRBV19 and TRBJ2-1, with TRBD1 identical over 7 bases. Unmatched junction bases numbered 3, after V lost 6 bases and J lost 4 bases. In germline, CDR1 is LNHDA, CDR2 SQIVND (reference sequence). The CDR3 consists of 13 residues. The CDR3 spells CASRGGYYNEQFF. In DNA form, the CDR3 reads TGTGCCAGTAGAGGGGGCTATTACAATGAGCAGTTCTTC.

The CDR3: CASSEQEPNEQFF. The DNA for the CDR3 is TGTGCCAGCAGTGAACAGGAGCCCAATGAGCAGTTCTTC. This chain uses TRBV6-1 with TRBJ2-1; D unclear. The germline gives CDR1 MNHNS, CDR2 SASEGT. The CDR3 loop spans 13 amino acids. V lost 2 bases and J lost 6, with 8 bases in between.

The chain joins TRBV28 to TRBJ2-5, with a possible D match to TRBD2 (7 bases). CDR1 and CDR2 (germline): MDHEN, SYDVKM. The CDR3 consists of 14 residues. V was clipped by 7 bases and J by 6 bases, with 18 bases between them. CDR3 in amino acids: CASTLSGGAKTQYF. Here the CDR3 DNA reads TGTGCCAGCACCCTATCGGGGGGCGCGAAGACCCAGTACTTC.

The chain carries TRBV7-8 and TRBJ2-2; 10 bases match TRBD2. CDR1 and CDR2 (germline): SGHVS, FQNEAQ. Losses at the gene ends were 3 bases for V and 4 bases for J; bases not matched to a gene: 2. The CDR3 consists of 15 residues. The CDR3 sequence: CASSFWTSGTGELFF. As DNA, the CDR3 is TGTGCCAGCAGCTTTTGGACTAGCGGCACCGGGGAGCTGTTTTTT.

This clone was seen only a few times. The gene calls are TRBV19 and TRBJ1-2, with 8 bases aligning to TRBD1. Trimming took 9 bases from V and 8 from J; bases not matched to a gene: 8. Germline values: CDR1 LNHDA, CDR2 SQIVND (reference sequence). The CDR3 sequence is 12 residues long. CDR3 in amino acids: CASSDRVQGYTF. The CDR3 coding sequence is TGTGCCAGCTCGGACAGGGTCCAAGGCTACACCTTC.

This rearrangement joins TRBV5-8 to TRBJ2-3; possibly TRBD2 for D (5 bases). Trimming took off 0 bases at V and 4 bases at J, with 15 bases between the two ends. The CDR3 totals 16 residues. CDR1 is SGHTS, CDR2 YDEGEE, per germline. The CDR3, as DNA: TGTGCCAGCAGCTTGGGCAGGAACGGAGGCTCAGATACGCAGTATTTT. This sequence encodes CASSLGRNGGSDTQYF. Variable domain in full (rest from reference TRBV5-8 and TRBJ2-3): EAGVTQSPTHLIKTRGQQATLRCSPISGHTSVYWYQQALGLGLQFLLWYDEGEERNRGNFPPRFSGRQFPNYSSELNVNALELEDSALYLCASSLGRNGGSDTQYFGPGTRLTVL.

As DNA, the CDR3 is TGTGCCAGCTCACCACCGGGGTCTCTAGGGGGTTCCTACGAGCAGTACTTC. Amino acid sequence: CASSPPGSLGGSYEQYF. The chain couples TRBV18 to TRBJ2-7; a weak D match, TRBD1 (6 bases). Germline assignment: CDR1 KGHSH and CDR2 LQKENI. The V and J ends lost 0 bases and 1 base respectively, with 16 bases between them. The CDR3 consists of 17 residues.

This chain links TRBV30 with TRBJ2-7, with D possibly matching TRBD1 (7 bases). Trimming left V 4 bases short and J 2 bases short, with 15 bases between. The CDR3 runs to 14 residues. The germline CDR1 and CDR2 sequences are GTSNPN and SVGIG (reference sequence). CDR3 DNA sequence: TGTGCCTGGACCACCCAGGGGGGAGCCTACGAGCAGTACTTC. Its protein product is CAWTTQGGAYEQYF. Combining the CDR3 with reference TRBV30 and TRBJ2-7 gives the whole variable domain SQTIHQWPATLVQPVGSPLSLECTVEGTSNPNLYWYRQAAGRGLQLLFYSVGIGQISSEVPQNLSASRPQDRQFILSSKKLLLSDSGFYLCAWTTQGGAYEQYFGPGTRLTVT.

The chain has TRBV6-4 and TRBJ2-3; 7 bases are a match to TRBD2. Germline V gives CDR1 MRHNA, CDR2 SNTAGT. V gave up 4 bases and J gave up 2 bases; unmatched junction bases: 3. The CDR3 consists of 14 residues. CDR3: CASSGAGPTDTQYF. As DNA, the CDR3 is TGTGCCAGCAGTGGAGCGGGACCCACAGATACGCAGTATTTT.

V usage is TRBV6-5 and J usage is TRBJ1-1; D uncertain. This CDR3 spans 12 amino acids. V was cut by 6 bases and J by 3 bases, with 8 bases left in between. CDR1 and CDR2 (germline): MNHEY, SVGAGI. Here the CDR3 reads CASRAMYTEAFF. The CDR3, as DNA: TGTGCCAGCAGGGCTATGTACACTGAAGCTTTCTTT.

This clone was detected many times. This chain joins TRBV12-2 and TRBJ2-7; the table assigns TRBD2, which was not confirmed against the DNA. TRBV12-2 is noted as a pseudogene. CDR3 length: 10 residues. CDR3 bases: TGTGCAAGTCGCCTAATGGTAGAGCACTTC. Translated: CASRLMVEHF.

The chain couples TRBV9 to TRBJ1-1; D remains unclear. This CDR3 has 13 amino acids. Per the germline V gene, CDR1 is SGDLS and CDR2 is YYNGEE. V lost 1 base and J 4 bases, leaving 8 bases between the germline ends. The CDR3 spells CASSVNRGTEAFF. CDR3 DNA sequence: TGTGCCAGCAGCGTAAACCGGGGCACTGAAGCTTTCTTT.

The rearrangement links TRBV27 to TRBJ1-5; unclear D gene. V lost 3 bases and J 3 bases, leaving 6 bases between the germline ends. Looked up from germline, CDR1 is MNHEY and CDR2 is SMNVEV (reference sequence). CDR3 length equals 13 residues. CDR3 coding DNA: TGTGCCAGCAGTTTTTCATCCAATCAGCCCCAGCATTTT. Protein: CASSFSSNQPQHF.

The chain employs TRBV6-4 and TRBJ2-5, with D unresolved. This CDR3 has 13 amino acids. Trimming pared 6 bases from V and 1 base from J, leaving 9 bases between. The germline V gene encodes CDR1 MRHNA and CDR2 SNTAGT. In DNA, the CDR3 is TGTGCCAGCAGCCCCGGCCCCCAAGAGACCCAGTACTTC. It encodes CASSPGPQETQYF.

V gene TRBV7-2 combines with J gene TRBJ2-2; 9 bases are a match to TRBD2. CDR3 length: 16 residues. Germline values: CDR1 SGHTA, CDR2 FQGNSA. V trimming: 4 bases; J trimming: 8 bases; junction bases outside the gene matches: 11. The CDR3 coding sequence is TGTGCCAGCAGCTCCGATGGGCTAGCGGGACTGGGGGAGCTGTTTTTT. The encoded protein is CASSSDGLAGLGELFF.

The chain carries TRBV27 and TRBJ2-7; 7 bases fit TRBD1. The germline CDR1 and CDR2 sequences are MNHEY and SMNVEV (reference sequence). This CDR3 is built from 14 residues. V was clipped by 5 bases and J by 3 bases; unmatched bases: 7. CDR3: CASSPIDRDYEQYF. CDR3 nucleotides: TGTGCCAGCAGTCCCATCGACAGGGACTACGAGCAGTACTTC.

The chain couples TRBV6-6 to TRBJ1-5, with 9 positions matching TRBD1. Losses at the gene ends were 5 bases for V and 7 bases for J; bases not matched to a gene: 15. CDR3 length equals 17 residues. The germline CDR1 and CDR2 sequences are MNHNY and SVGAGI (reference sequence). This CDR3 reads CASSPPTKTGGKQPQHF. The CDR3 DNA is TGTGCCAGCAGTCCCCCCACCAAGACAGGGGGTAAACAGCCCCAGCATTTT.

The CDR3 nucleotides are TGTGCCAGTAGTATTCGGACAGGGGGCGTTCAGCCCCAGCATTTT. It translates to CASSIRTGGVQPQHF. J is TRBJ1-5 and V is TRBV19; 11 nucleotides align to TRBD1. Germline V gene data show CDR1 as LNHDA and CDR2 as SQIVND (reference sequence). The CDR3 is 15 residues long. After removal of 3 bases from V and 6 bases from J, the junction contained 4 bases not matched to a gene.

J is TRBJ1-2 and V is TRBV19; D may be TRBD1 (5 bases). Trimming left V 4 bases short and J 3 bases short, with 15 bases between. This CDR3 spans 15 amino acids. Germline lookup yields CDR1 LNHDA and CDR2 SQIVND (reference sequence). The CDR3 loop reads CASSKERTGDYGYTF. The DNA for the CDR3 is TGTGCCAGTAGTAAGGAACGAACAGGCGACTATGGCTACACCTTC.

V and J are TRBV4-1 and TRBJ2-7; the match to TRBD2 covers 8 bases. CDR3 length: 17 amino acids. Germline assignment: CDR1 MGHRA and CDR2 YSYEKL. V shed 2 bases and J 4 bases; nucleotides not matched to a gene: 13. The chain's CDR3 is CASSQTALGTRFYEQYF. Here the CDR3 DNA reads TGCGCCAGCAGCCAAACCGCCCTGGGGACTAGATTTTACGAGCAGTACTTC.

The V call is TRBV11-2, the J call TRBJ2-7; D possibly corresponds to TRBD2 (5 bases). Germline V lookup: CDR1 SGHAT, CDR2 FQNNGV. V lost 5 bases and J lost 2, with 22 bases in between. The CDR3 consists of 17 residues. The CDR3 DNA reads TGTGCCAGCAGCCCGGACGAACGGGTTTTCGGGGCCTACGAGCAGTACTTC. Its protein product is CASSPDERVFGAYEQYF.

The rearrangement joins TRBV7-2 to TRBJ2-1, with TRBD1 as a possible D gene (6 bases). The ends were cut back, 5 bases at V and 3 bases at J, with 17 bases in the middle. The germline V gene has CDR1 SGHTA and CDR2 FQGNSA. The CDR3 spans 16 residues. CDR3 residues: CASSVPLAGVYNEQFF. CDR3 DNA sequence: TGTGCCAGCAGCGTACCCCTAGCAGGGGTCTACAATGAGCAGTTCTTC.

The chain joins TRBV30 to TRBJ1-1; D is possibly TRBD1 (5 bases). Germline assignment: CDR1 GTSNPN and CDR2 SVGIG (reference sequence). The CDR3 sequence is 13 residues long. V gave up 8 bases and J gave up 3 bases, with 16 bases separating them. The DNA for the CDR3 is TGTGCCCGATCTGAATCAGGGCACACTGAAGCTTTCTTT. It is translated as CARSESGHTEAFF.

This clone was seen just once. Here the CDR3 reads CASSEAMGRVHEQYF. DNA of the CDR3: TGTGCCAGCAGTGAAGCTATGGGGAGGGTCCACGAGCAGTACTTC. J is TRBJ2-7 and V is TRBV6-1; TRBD2 matches at 7 bases. CDR1 and CDR2 (germline): MNHNS, SASEGT. The CDR3 loop spans 15 amino acids. After removal of 0 bases from V and 5 bases from J, the junction contained 7 bases not matched to a gene.

This chain links TRBV27 with TRBJ2-2, with 7 bases that match TRBD2. Trimming took 10 bases from V and 7 from J; bases not matched to a gene: 12. Looked up from germline, CDR1 is MNHEY and CDR2 is SMNVEV (reference sequence). This CDR3 comprises 14 residues. The CDR3 bases are TGTGCCACCCTTAGCGGCAGGGAGGGCGGGGAGCTGTTTTTT. It translates to CATLSGREGGELFF.

The J gene is TRBJ1-2, the V gene TRBV7-6, with 10 positions matching TRBD1. Germline V gene lookup returns CDR1 SGHVS and CDR2 FNYEAQ. The J segment lost 8 bases and the V segment lost 5 bases, leaving 5 bases of the junction unmatched. The CDR3 has 13 amino acids. The DNA of the CDR3 is TGTGCCAGCAGCCCGAGGACAGGGGGAGGCTACACCTTC. Translating gives CASSPRTGGGYTF.

The gene calls are TRBV7-9 and TRBJ2-2; D remains ambiguous. The CDR3 sequence is 13 residues long. The V and J ends lost 7 bases and 5 bases respectively, with 11 bases between them. Germline V gives CDR1 SEHNR, CDR2 FQNEAQ (reference sequence). This CDR3 reads CASTFLRTGELFF. CDR3 bases: TGTGCCAGCACATTCCTCAGGACCGGGGAGCTGTTTTTT.

V is TRBV7-3 and J is TRBJ2-2, with 11 positions matching TRBD1. Germline V gives CDR1 SGHTA, CDR2 FQGTGA. J gave up 2 bases and V 6 bases, and 2 bases lay outside the gene matches. This CDR3 is built from 15 residues. CDR3: CASRGQGVNTGELFF. CDR3 coding DNA: TGTGCCAGCAGGGGACAGGGGGTAAACACCGGGGAGCTGTTTTTT.

The rearrangement uses TRBV24-1 and TRBJ2-1; no firm D call. CDR3 length equals 12 residues. Per germline, CDR1 KGHDR and CDR2 SFDVKD. V dropped 2 bases and J dropped 4 bases, with 2 bases sitting between them. CDR3 bases: TGTGCCACCAGTGATTGGTACAATGAGCAGTTCTTC. Amino acid sequence: CATSDWYNEQFF.